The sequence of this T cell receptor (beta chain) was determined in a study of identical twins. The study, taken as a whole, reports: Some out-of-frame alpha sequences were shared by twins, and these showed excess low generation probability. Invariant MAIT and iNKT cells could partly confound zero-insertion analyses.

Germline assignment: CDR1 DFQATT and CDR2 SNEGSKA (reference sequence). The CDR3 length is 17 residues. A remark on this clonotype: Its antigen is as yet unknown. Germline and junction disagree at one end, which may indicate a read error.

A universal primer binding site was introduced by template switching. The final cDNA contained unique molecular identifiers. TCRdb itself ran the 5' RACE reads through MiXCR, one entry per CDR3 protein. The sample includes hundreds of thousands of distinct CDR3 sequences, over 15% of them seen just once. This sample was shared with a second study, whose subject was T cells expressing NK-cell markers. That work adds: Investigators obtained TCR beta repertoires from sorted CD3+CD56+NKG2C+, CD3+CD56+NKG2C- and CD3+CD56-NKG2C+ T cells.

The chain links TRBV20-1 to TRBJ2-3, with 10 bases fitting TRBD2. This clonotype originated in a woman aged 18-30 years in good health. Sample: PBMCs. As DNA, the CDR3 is TGCTGTGCTAGAGCATCCTCTAGCGGGAGTAGCACAGATACGCAGTATTTT. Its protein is CCARASSSGSSTDTQYF.